This entry lists 28 T cell receptor beta chains sequenced from one sample in a study of blood T cell repertoires in COVID-19 (dated by TCRdb to the early 2020s). Preparation of the library involved the immunoSEQ multiplex PCR assay. Here the immuneACCESS table is served through TCRdb, limited to in-frame sequences with V and J called. Missing clones are a known gap in these copies; in checked studies unresolved V genes cover under half, and the rest lacks a known reason. This sample lists 200,000 to 250,000 clones; roughly 85% were detected once. The ten largest clones take up about an eighth of the sample. The material sequenced was peripheral blood. These receptors were taken from a woman younger than 30 who had recovered from COVID-19.

The rearrangement links TRBV30 to TRBJ2-7; TRBD2 matches 8 bases. The trim removed 1 base at V and 0 bases at J, leaving 8 bases unmatched. Germline-derived CDR1 and CDR2 are GTSNPN and SVGIG (reference sequence). The CDR3 extends over 16 amino acids. CDR3 loop: CAWSEVWREVSYEQYF. DNA for the CDR3: TGTGCCTGGAGTGAGGTGTGGCGGGAGGTCTCCTACGAGCAGTACTTC. The full variable domain, in which reference TRBV30 and TRBJ2-7 provide the parts outside the CDR3, is SQTIHQWPATLVQPVGSPLSLECTVEGTSNPNLYWYRQAAGRGLQLLFYSVGIGQISSEVPQNLSASRPQDRQFILSSKKLLLSDSGFYLCAWSEVWREVSYEQYFGPGTRLTVT.

The rearrangement links TRBV27 to TRBJ2-1; unclear D gene. V was shortened by 1 base and J by 3 bases, with 10 bases between the two germline ends. Per germline, CDR1 MNHEY and CDR2 SMNVEV (reference sequence). CDR3 length: 15 residues. In nucleotides, the CDR3 is TGTGCCAGCAGTTTATGGAACAGAAACTACAATGAGCAGTTCTTC. Residues: CASSLWNRNYNEQFF.

The chain has TRBV19 and TRBJ1-1, with D perhaps matching TRBD1 (6 bases). This CDR3 is 13 amino acids long. Looked up from germline, CDR1 is LNHDA and CDR2 is SQIVND (reference sequence). The germline V and J ends were trimmed by 7 bases and 11 bases, with 20 bases remaining between them. CDR3 coding DNA: TGTGCCAGTACCGACAGGATATTAGTGGAGGCTTTCTTT. Translating gives CASTDRILVEAFF.

The rearrangement links TRBV4-2 to TRBJ1-6; TRBD1 is a possible D gene (5 bases). V shed 0 bases and J shed 7 bases, with 13 bases lying between them. The CDR3 runs to 16 residues. The V gene's germline CDR1 is LGHNA and CDR2 YNFKEQ. The chain's CDR3 is CASSQDIRPGNSPLHF. The CDR3 nucleotides are TGTGCCAGCAGCCAAGATATCAGGCCAGGGAATTCACCCCTCCACTTT.

This sequence joins TRBV18 and TRBJ1-1; no reliable D call. The germline gives CDR1 KGHSH, CDR2 LQKENI. There are 13 residues in the CDR3. V shed 2 bases and J shed 11 bases, with 15 bases lying between them. CDR3 in DNA: TGTGCCAGCTCACCAACGGACTCCGTAGGGGCTTTCTTT. The encoded protein is CASSPTDSVGAFF.

The chain couples TRBV6-5 to TRBJ2-1; 11 bases map to TRBD2. The CDR3 totals 15 residues. V shed 7 bases, J shed 4 bases, and the junction held 6 bases outside the gene matches. CDR1 MNHEY and CDR2 SVGAGI come from the germline V gene. For the CDR3, the DNA is TGTGCCAGCACCCCCCCTAGCGGGGGGTACAATGAGCAGTTCTTC. It encodes CASTPPSGGYNEQFF.

This chain uses TRBV6-5 with TRBJ2-7; D is possibly TRBD1 (6 bases). The CDR3 is 14 residues long. V shed 1 base and J shed 1 base, with 8 bases lying between them. CDR1 and CDR2 from the germline V gene are MNHEY and SVGAGI. The CDR3 reads CASSYWDKSYEQYF. The CDR3 DNA is TGTGCCAGCAGTTACTGGGACAAGTCCTACGAGCAGTACTTC.

There are a few counts of this clone. The rearrangement links TRBV12-3 or TRBV12-4 to TRBJ2-7, with D hard to call. The CDR3 spans 12 residues. The V gene lost 3 bases and the J gene lost 3 bases, with 6 bases spanning the gap. CDR3 loop: CASSFQFYEQYF. The CDR3 DNA reads TGTGCCAGCAGTTTTCAATTCTACGAGCAGTACTTC.

This sequence joins TRBV6-5 and TRBJ1-1; D might be TRBD1 (6 bases). The CDR3 sequence is 15 residues long. The germline CDR1 and CDR2 sequences are MNHEY and SVGAGI. The V end lost 5 bases, the J end lost 0 bases, and 13 bases lay between the germline ends. CDR3 nucleotide sequence: TGTGCCAGCAGTCGTACAGGGTCCATGAACACTGAAGCTTTCTTT. Protein sequence: CASSRTGSMNTEAFF.

This chain uses TRBV5-6 with TRBJ1-6; D is uncertain. This CDR3 is 15 amino acids long. Trimming took 0 bases from V and 5 from J, leaving 9 bases between them. In germline, CDR1 is SGHDT, CDR2 YYEEEE. CDR3 nucleotide sequence: TGTGCCAGCAGCTTGGGGACGGGGAATAATTCACCCCTCCACTTT. Protein product: CASSLGTGNNSPLHF. The full variable domain, rest sourced from reference TRBV5-6 and TRBJ1-6, is DAGVTQSPTHLIKTRGQQVTLRCSPKSGHDTVSWYQQALGQGPQFIFQYYEEEERQRGNFPDRFSGHQFPNYSSELNVNALLLGDSALYLCASSLGTGNNSPLHFGNGTRLTVT.

The V and J genes are TRBV6-4 and TRBJ1-4; perhaps TRBD1 as D (6 bases). V was clipped by 5 bases and J by 8 bases, with 18 bases between them. Germline assignment: CDR1 MRHNA and CDR2 SNTAGT. This CDR3 comprises 15 residues. The CDR3: CASSPTDSGREKLFF. The CDR3, as DNA: TGTGCCAGCAGTCCGACGGACAGTGGACGGGAAAAACTGTTTTTT.

The V gene is TRBV27, the J gene TRBJ1-2; D unclear. The CDR3 is 12 residues long. Trimming took 5 bases from V and 8 from J, leaving 12 bases between them. The germline CDR1 and CDR2 sequences are MNHEY and SMNVEV (reference sequence). CDR3 sequence (DNA): TGTGCCAGCAGTGCGTATCCTTGGGGCTACACCTTC. Its translation is CASSAYPWGYTF.

The chain uses TRBV9 and TRBJ2-3; 10 positions match TRBD2. J was trimmed by 6 bases and V by 0 bases; bases with no gene match: 7. The CDR3 consists of 16 residues. Germline CDR1 is SGDLS and CDR2 is YYNGEE. DNA for the CDR3: TGTGCCAGCAGCGTAGGGGCTAGCGGGAGTACCGATACGCAGTATTTT. Protein sequence: CASSVGASGSTDTQYF.

This clone was seen more than once but under ten times. The genes are TRBV7-9 and TRBJ2-3, with TRBD2 identical over 8 bases. The V segment lost 1 base and the J segment 6 bases; nucleotides outside the gene matches: 6. There are 15 residues in the CDR3. Germline V gene sequence: CDR1 SEHNR, CDR2 FQNEAQ (reference sequence). The CDR3 loop is CASSLGSGNPDTQYF. CDR3 nucleotide sequence: TGTGCCAGCAGCTTAGGTAGCGGGAACCCCGATACGCAGTATTTT.

The chain couples TRBV9 to TRBJ2-3, with 10 bases matching TRBD2. V trimming: 7 bases; J trimming: 1 base; junction bases outside the gene matches: 6. This CDR3 region has 15 residues. CDR1 is SGDLS and CDR2 is YYNGEE in the germline V gene. CDR3 coding DNA: TGTGCCAGCTGCTCTAGCGGGAGAGGCACAGATACGCAGTATTTT. Translating gives CASCSSGRGTDTQYF.

V is TRBV7-2 and J is TRBJ2-7, with D possibly being TRBD2 (6 bases). The CDR3 has 19 amino acids. The ends were cut back, 2 bases at V and 0 bases at J, with 23 bases in the middle. Germline CDR1 reads SGHTA; CDR2 reads FQGNSA. This CDR3 is CASSLWPPLGHGSSYEQYF. The CDR3 DNA is TGTGCCAGCAGCTTATGGCCACCTCTAGGGCACGGGAGCTCCTACGAGCAGTACTTC.

The V and J genes are TRBV5-1 and TRBJ1-4, with D possibly matching TRBD1 (6 bases). The V and J ends lost 4 bases and 10 bases respectively, with 14 bases between them. The CDR3 has 13 amino acids. The germline gives CDR1 SGHRS, CDR2 YFSETQ. This CDR3 is CASSNRQERKLFF. The CDR3 DNA reads TGCGCCAGCAGCAACCGACAGGAGCGAAAACTGTTTTTT.

This sequence joins TRBV5-1 and TRBJ2-7, with TRBD1 identical over 7 bases. Trimming cost V 3 bases and J 6 bases; bases outside gene matches: 9. Germline V gene sequence: CDR1 SGHRS, CDR2 YFSETQ. There are 14 residues in the CDR3. CDR3 sequence (DNA): TGCGCCAGCAGCTCACGGACAGGAGCTCCCGAGCAGTACTTC. Its translation is CASSSRTGAPEQYF.

V is TRBV14 and J is TRBJ1-1; D may be TRBD1 (5 bases). Trimming removed 4 bases from V and 0 bases from J, with 9 bases in between. The CDR3 extends over 14 amino acids. Germline V gene lookup returns CDR1 SGHDN and CDR2 FVKESK. The CDR3 DNA reads as TGTGCCAGCAGCCCCTTGACAGTGAACACTGAAGCTTTCTTT. Translated, it gives CASSPLTVNTEAFF.

The chain is built from TRBV3-1 (or the pseudogene TRBV3-2) and TRBJ1-2; the D gene is possibly TRBD1 (5 bases). CDR1 LGHDT and CDR2 YNNKEL come from the germline V gene (reference sequence). The CDR3 contains 15 residues. V lost 3 bases and J lost 4, with 15 bases in between. CDR3: CASSHGPAGGYGYTF. The CDR3 nucleotides are TGTGCCAGCAGCCACGGGCCCGCGGGGGGCTATGGCTACACCTTC.

V and J are TRBV10-3 and TRBJ2-7; 8 bases match TRBD2. The V gene's germline CDR1 is ENHRY and CDR2 SYGVKD. V lost 10 bases, J lost 4 bases, and 12 bases stayed unmatched. The CDR3 is 14 amino acids. This CDR3 is CATHSGTRVYEQYF. CDR3 sequence (DNA): TGTGCCACCCATTCCGGGACTAGGGTATACGAGCAGTACTTC.

The chain couples TRBV7-6 to TRBJ1-2; no firm D call. The CDR3 is made up of 15 amino acids. The V gene's germline CDR1 is SGHVS and CDR2 FNYEAQ. Trimming cost V 5 bases and J 1 base, with 14 bases left between them. CDR3 residues: CASSPEPGSNYGYTF. CDR3 nucleotides: TGTGCCAGCAGCCCAGAGCCGGGGAGTAACTATGGCTACACCTTC.

This chain joins TRBV29-1 and TRBJ2-3; 8 bases are a match to TRBD1. Germline V gives CDR1 SQVTM, CDR2 ANQGSEA. V lost 7 bases and J lost 1; bases outside the gene matches: 10. The CDR3 runs 15 residues. CDR3 amino acids: CSGVRTGSRTDTQYF. The CDR3 DNA sequence: TGCAGCGGGGTCAGGACAGGGAGTCGCACAGATACGCAGTATTTT.

The V and J genes are TRBV6-5 and TRBJ1-1, with D tentatively TRBD1 (5 bases). Germline V gene data show CDR1 as MNHEY and CDR2 as SVGAGI. V was trimmed by 5 bases and J by 0 bases, leaving 10 bases between them. The CDR3 spans 14 residues. Here the CDR3 reads CASSRQNMNTEAFF. CDR3 DNA: TGTGCCAGCAGTCGACAGAACATGAACACTGAAGCTTTCTTT.

The rearrangement links TRBV30 to TRBJ2-3; no firm D call. The CDR3 loop spans 15 amino acids. Trimming stripped 0 bases from V and 9 bases from J, with 19 bases between. CDR1 GTSNPN and CDR2 SVGIG come from the germline V gene (reference sequence). CDR3 loop: CAWSVARVVTGTQYF. For the CDR3, the DNA is TGTGCCTGGAGTGTCGCACGGGTAGTGACTGGGACGCAGTATTTT.

The chain carries TRBV6-2 or TRBV6-3 and TRBJ1-6; D is ambiguous. CDR1 is MNHEY and CDR2 is SVGEGT in the germline V gene. The CDR3 has 21 amino acids. With 4 bases removed from V and 0 bases from J, the gap between germline ends came to 25 bases. The CDR3 spells CASSSADEVRYRSSYNSPLHF. Here the CDR3 DNA reads TGTGCCAGCAGTTCTGCCGATGAAGTCCGCTATCGAAGCTCCTATAATTCACCCCTCCACTTT.

The CDR3 is CASSSQTLTGSSYNEQFF. CDR3 nucleotide sequence: TGTGCCAGCAGCTCCCAAACCTTGACAGGTAGTTCCTACAATGAGCAGTTCTTC. This rearrangement joins TRBV11-3 to TRBJ2-1; perhaps TRBD1 as D (6 bases). Trimming pared 4 bases from V and 1 base from J, leaving 20 bases between. The CDR3 runs to 18 residues. From germline, CDR1 is SGHNT and CDR2 YENEEA.

J is TRBJ2-3 and V is TRBV11-2, with D possibly TRBD2 on 6 matching bases. The CDR3 covers 17 residues. V lost 3 bases, J lost 2 bases, and 18 bases lay in between. CDR1 is SGHAT and CDR2 is FQNNGV in the germline V gene. The CDR3 protein is CASSLPWGVGTTDTQYF. CDR3 nucleotides: TGTGCCAGCAGCTTGCCCTGGGGGGTAGGAACCACAGATACGCAGTATTTT.